This T cell receptor (beta chain) was captured in a study of T cells in Graves' hyperthyroidism and ophthalmopathy. Whole-study results and caveats: Ophthalmopathy was predicted by the model a median of approximately 6 months ahead of onset.

The ends were cut back, 6 bases at V and 5 bases at J, with 10 bases in the middle. Per germline, CDR1 MNHEY and CDR2 SVGEGT. This CDR3 is 13 amino acids long. Amplified TCR beta CDR3 regions derived from RNA transcripts. Researchers ran a first-round RT-PCR on the TCR CDR3 using the HTBI primer set. TCRdb re-derived calls from the multiplex PCR reads in MiXCR, one entry per CDR3 protein. The repertoire holds around 350,000 distinct CDR3 sequences, with 15% to 20% as singletons. Comments on this clonotype: Antigen specificity is unknown.

This receptor was identified in a woman between 18 and 29 years old with Graves' hyperthyroidism. The sequenced material came from blood. The chain links TRBV6-2 or TRBV6-3 to TRBJ2-2; D uncertain. CDR3 sequence (DNA): TGTGCCAGCAGCCTCCGTCAGACCGGGGAGCTGTTTTTT. This codes for CASSLRQTGELFF.